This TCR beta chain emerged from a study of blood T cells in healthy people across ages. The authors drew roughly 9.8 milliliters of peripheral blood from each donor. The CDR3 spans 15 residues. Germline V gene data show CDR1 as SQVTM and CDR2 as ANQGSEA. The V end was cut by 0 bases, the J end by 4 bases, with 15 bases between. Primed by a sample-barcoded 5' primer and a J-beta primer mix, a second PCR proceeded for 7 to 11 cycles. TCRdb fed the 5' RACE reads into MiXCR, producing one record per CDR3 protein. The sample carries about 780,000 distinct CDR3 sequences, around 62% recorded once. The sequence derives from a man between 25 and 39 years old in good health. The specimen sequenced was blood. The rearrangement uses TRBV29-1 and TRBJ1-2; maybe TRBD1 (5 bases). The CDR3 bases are TGCAGCGTTGAAGACGTAGGAGGGGAGGGCTATGGCTACACCTTC. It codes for CSVEDVGGEGYGYTF. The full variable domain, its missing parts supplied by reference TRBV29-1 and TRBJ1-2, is SAVISQKPSRDICQRGTSLTIQCQVDSQVTMMFWYRQQPGQSLTLIATANQGSEATYESGFVIDKFPISRPNLTFSTLTVSNMSPEDSSIYLCSVEDVGGEGYGYTFGSGTRLTVV.